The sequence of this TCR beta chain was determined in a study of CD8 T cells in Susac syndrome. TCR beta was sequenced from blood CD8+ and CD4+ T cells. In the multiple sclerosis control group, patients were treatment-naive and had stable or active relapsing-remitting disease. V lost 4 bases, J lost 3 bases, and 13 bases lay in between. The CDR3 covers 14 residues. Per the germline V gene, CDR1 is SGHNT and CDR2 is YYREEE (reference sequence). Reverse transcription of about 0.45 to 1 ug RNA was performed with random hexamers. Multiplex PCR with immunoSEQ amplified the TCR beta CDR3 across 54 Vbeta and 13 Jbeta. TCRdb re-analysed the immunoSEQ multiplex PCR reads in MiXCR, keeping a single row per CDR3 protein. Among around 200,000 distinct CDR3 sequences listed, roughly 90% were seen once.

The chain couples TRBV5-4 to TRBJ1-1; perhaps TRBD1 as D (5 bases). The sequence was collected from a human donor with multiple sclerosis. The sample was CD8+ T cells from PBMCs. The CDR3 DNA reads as TGTGCCAGCAGCCTCAGGGCGGTTGACACTGAAGCTTTCTTT. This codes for CASSLRAVDTEAFF.